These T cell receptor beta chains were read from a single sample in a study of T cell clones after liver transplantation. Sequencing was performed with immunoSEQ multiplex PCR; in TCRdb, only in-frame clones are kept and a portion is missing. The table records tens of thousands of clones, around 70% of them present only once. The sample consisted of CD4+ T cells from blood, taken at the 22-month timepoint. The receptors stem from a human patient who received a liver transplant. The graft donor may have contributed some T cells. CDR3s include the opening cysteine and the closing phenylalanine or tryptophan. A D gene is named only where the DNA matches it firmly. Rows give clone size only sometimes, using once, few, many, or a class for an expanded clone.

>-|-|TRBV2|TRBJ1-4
CASSDGQGVEKLFF
TGTGCCAGCAGTGACGGCCAGGGCGTTGAAAAACTGTTTTTT
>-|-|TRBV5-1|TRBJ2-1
CASSPRLGPVYNEQFF
TGCGCCAGCAGCCCTCGCCTAGGTCCGGTTTACAATGAGCAGTTCTTC
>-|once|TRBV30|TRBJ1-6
CAWSAGKPNSPLHF
TGTGCCTGGTCCGCGGGGAAACCGAATTCACCCCTCCACTTT
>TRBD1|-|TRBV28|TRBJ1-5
CASSLTGINQPQHF
TGTGCCAGCAGTTTGACAGGGATCAATCAGCCCCAGCATTTT
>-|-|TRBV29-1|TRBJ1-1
CSVEGGGRTTEAFF
TGCAGCGTTGAGGGGGGCGGAAGGACCACTGAAGCTTTCTTT
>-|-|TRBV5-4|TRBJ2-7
CASSFDMNSYEQYF
TGTGCCAGCAGCTTCGACATGAACTCCTACGAGCAGTACTTC
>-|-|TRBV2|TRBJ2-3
CASSGSRGVRTDTQYF
TGTGCCAGCTCGGGCTCCAGGGGGGTCCGCACAGATACGCAGTATTTT
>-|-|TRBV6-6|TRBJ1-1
CASRPSQGRWSTEAFF
TGTGCCAGCAGACCTTCGCAGGGAAGATGGAGCACTGAAGCTTTCTTT
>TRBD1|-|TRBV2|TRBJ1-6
CASSPTGGSSYNSPLHF
TGTGCCAGCAGTCCGACAGGGGGCAGCTCCTATAATTCACCCCTCCACTTT
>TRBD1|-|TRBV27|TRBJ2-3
CASSDGQGKTDTQYF
TGTGCCAGCAGTGACGGACAGGGGAAGACAGATACGCAGTATTTT
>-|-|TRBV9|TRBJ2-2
CASSLRAGNTGELFF
TGTGCCAGCAGTCTCCGGGCAGGGAACACCGGGGAGCTGTTTTTT
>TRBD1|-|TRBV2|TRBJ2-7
CASNQGAITYEQYF
TGTGCCAGCAATCAGGGGGCCATAACCTACGAGCAGTACTTC
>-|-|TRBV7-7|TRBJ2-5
CASSSEGETQYF
TGTGCTAGCAGCTCCGAAGGGGAGACCCAGTACTTC
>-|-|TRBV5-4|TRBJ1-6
CASSWGSSRSYNSPLHF
TGTGCCAGCAGCTGGGGGTCTTCCCGCTCCTATAATTCACCCCTCCACTTT
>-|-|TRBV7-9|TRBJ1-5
CASSPSGSNQPQHF
TGTGCCAGCAGCCCAAGCGGGAGCAATCAGCCCCAGCATTTT
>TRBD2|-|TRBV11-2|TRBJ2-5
CASSAGLAGGQETQYF
TGTGCCAGCAGCGCCGGACTAGCGGGGGGGCAAGAGACCCAGTACTTC
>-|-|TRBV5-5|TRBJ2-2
CASFLGTGELFF
TGTGCCAGTTTTTTAGGGACCGGGGAGCTGTTTTTT
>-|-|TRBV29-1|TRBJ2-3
CSVSRGGTDTQYF
TGCAGCGTTTCGCGGGGAGGCACAGATACGCAGTATTTT
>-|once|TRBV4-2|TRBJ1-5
CASSQTGDTRNQPQHF
TGTGCCAGCAGCCAAACGGGGGACACACGCAATCAGCCCCAGCATTTT
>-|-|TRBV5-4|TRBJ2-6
CASSPRPGQGSGANVLTF
TGTGCCAGCAGCCCACGACCGGGACAAGGCTCTGGGGCCAACGTCCTGACTTTC
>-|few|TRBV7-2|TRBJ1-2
CASSLESGRYGYTF
TGTGCCAGCAGCTTAGAGTCGGGACGCTATGGCTACACCTTC
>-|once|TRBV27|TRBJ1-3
CASSSASGNTIYF
TGTGCCAGCAGTTCCGCCTCTGGAAACACCATATATTTT
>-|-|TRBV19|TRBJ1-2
CASSNRQSYGYTF
TGTGCCAGTAGTAACCGACAGTCCTATGGCTACACCTTC